What follows are 32 T cell receptor beta chains derived from one specimen sequenced in a study of PD-1 blockade in classical Hodgkin lymphoma. Some clones are missing from TCRdb's copy, which holds only in-frame ones; the method was immunoSEQ multiplex PCR. The sample includes approximately 21,000 clones, approximately 71% of them seen just once. No patient escaped relapse after autologous stem cell transplantation, and brentuximab vedotin exposure varied. The specimen was peripheral blood mononuclear cells (PBMCs), collected at baseline. These TCRs come from a human donor with classical Hodgkin lymphoma.

The chain joins TRBV28 to TRBJ1-3; D is perhaps TRBD1 (5 bases). V was trimmed by 1 base and J by 4 bases, leaving 14 bases between them. Germline CDR1 is MDHEN and CDR2 is SYDVKM. There are 16 residues in the CDR3. CDR3 region: CASSLFSGVGGNTIYF. Written as DNA, the CDR3 is TGTGCCAGCAGTTTATTCTCGGGGGTAGGGGGAAACACCATATATTTT.

This chain joins TRBV19 and TRBJ1-2; no definite D call. Trimming shortened V by 6 bases and J by 4 bases, and 15 bases separated the two germline ends. The germline V gene encodes CDR1 LNHDA and CDR2 SQIVND (reference sequence). The CDR3 is 14 residues long. CDR3 sequence: CASRQDRSSYGYTF. CDR3 nucleotides: TGTGCCAGTAGACAAGATCGAAGTAGCTATGGCTACACCTTC.

In this sample, this clone turned up a few times. CDR3 in DNA: TGTGCCAGCAGCTTGGGGACAGCCCAAGACACCGGGGAGCTGTTTTTT. This gives the protein CASSLGTAQDTGELFF. V gene TRBV5-6 combines with J gene TRBJ2-2; weak D call: TRBD1 (6 bases). This CDR3 has 16 residues. Germline V gene sequence: CDR1 SGHDT, CDR2 YYEEEE. Trimming stripped 0 bases from V and 3 bases from J, with 12 bases between.

This clone was seen a few times. This chain connects TRBV4-3 to TRBJ1-2; unclear D gene. The CDR3 extends over 13 amino acids. Germline V gives CDR1 LGHNA, CDR2 YSLEER. Trimming left V 4 bases short and J 2 bases short, with 8 bases between. The CDR3 coding sequence is TGCGCCAGCAGCCCGGAAGTCAACTATGGCTACACCTTC. Translating it yields CASSPEVNYGYTF.

This clone was seen a handful of times. The chain links TRBV6-5 to TRBJ1-3; D is unresolved. The germline V and J ends were trimmed by 9 bases and 0 bases, with 9 bases remaining between them. The CDR3 contains 13 residues. Germline CDR1 and CDR2: MNHEY and SVGAGI. This chain's CDR3 is CASSVDSGNTIYF. The CDR3 bases are TGTGCCAGTTCCGTGGACTCTGGAAACACCATATATTTT.

The rearrangement links TRBV27 to TRBJ2-3; 14 nucleotides agree with TRBD2. With 0 bases clipped from V and 0 bases from J, the junction kept 5 bases outside the gene matches. This CDR3 spans 19 amino acids. CDR1 is MNHEY and CDR2 is SMNVEV in the germline V gene (reference sequence). The CDR3: CASSLSRLAGGPSTDTQYF. The CDR3 bases are TGTGCCAGCAGTTTATCCCGACTAGCGGGGGGGCCCAGCACAGATACGCAGTATTTT.

This clone has a single count. V and J are TRBV28 and TRBJ2-7, with 7 bases aligning to TRBD1. The CDR3 is made up of 14 amino acids. Unmatched junction bases numbered 8, after V lost 6 bases and J lost 3 bases. Germline CDR1 reads MDHEN; CDR2 reads SYDVKM. The CDR3 nucleotides read TGTGCCAGCAGCCAACCAGGGGGTGACTACGAGCAGTACTTC. Translated, it gives CASSQPGGDYEQYF.

This sequence joins TRBV7-2 and TRBJ2-7, with a possible D match to TRBD2 (5 bases). The V end was cut by 8 bases, the J end by 3 bases, with 14 bases between. CDR1 and CDR2 from the germline V gene are SGHTA and FQGNSA. CDR3 length equals 13 residues. The CDR3 nucleotides read TGTGCCAGCGGACTTTCAGGCGACTACGAGCAGTACTTC. Protein: CASGLSGDYEQYF.

The chain joins TRBV7-2 to TRBJ2-3; D ambiguous. This CDR3 spans 13 amino acids. Germline lookup yields CDR1 SGHTA and CDR2 FQGNSA. The V end was cut by 2 bases, the J end by 4 bases, with 7 bases between. CDR3 sequence: CASSLNAADTQYF. CDR3 sequence (DNA): TGTGCCAGCAGCTTAAACGCGGCAGATACGCAGTATTTT.

The rearrangement joins TRBV6-1 to TRBJ1-3; D is uncertain. This CDR3 has 15 residues. Germline CDR1 MNHNS, CDR2 SASEGT. V lost 4 bases, J lost 1 base, and 11 bases lay in between. CDR3 amino acids: CASSVPGMSGNTIYF. The CDR3 DNA sequence: TGTGCCAGCAGTGTCCCTGGGATGTCTGGAAACACCATATATTTT.

The chain couples TRBV4-2 to TRBJ2-4, with 9 nucleotides matching TRBD2. The trim removed 1 base at V and 2 bases at J, leaving 9 bases unmatched. The CDR3 is 18 residues long. Germline CDR1 is LGHNA and CDR2 is YNFKEQ. The CDR3 loop reads CASSQGGASGTPKNIQYF. CDR3 coding DNA: TGTGCCAGCAGCCAAGGGGGGGCTAGCGGGACCCCCAAAAACATTCAGTACTTC.

The chain has TRBV6-5 and TRBJ2-7; 9 positions match TRBD1. The CDR3 is 16 amino acids. The V gene end was trimmed by 2 bases and the J gene end by 3 bases; junction bases not matched to a gene: 8. The germline CDR1 and CDR2 sequences are MNHEY and SVGAGI. The CDR3 nucleotides read TGTGCCAGCAGTTACGACCCCGGGACAGGGAGCTACGAGCAGTACTTC. This encodes CASSYDPGTGSYEQYF.

Here the CDR3 DNA reads TGTGCCGGCCTCCGACAGGCAACTAATGAAAAACTGTTTTTT. Amino acids: CAGLRQATNEKLFF. The chain recombines TRBV2 with TRBJ1-4; D is perhaps TRBD1 (6 bases). Between the trimmed V and J ends, which lost 11 bases and 0 bases, there was a span of 13 bases. Looked up from germline, CDR1 is SNHLY and CDR2 is FYNNEI. The CDR3 is 14 amino acids.

This chain links TRBV19 with TRBJ2-1, with 7 bases identical to TRBD1. CDR1 LNHDA and CDR2 SQIVND come from the germline V gene (reference sequence). Trimming at V came to 2 bases and at J to 7 bases, leaving 8 bases not matched to a gene. CDR3 size: 15 residues. This CDR3 reads CASSIHGQEENEQFF. In nucleotides, the CDR3 is TGTGCCAGTAGTATACACGGACAGGAGGAAAATGAGCAGTTCTTC.

This chain uses TRBV11-1 with TRBJ2-4, with TRBD1 identical over 7 bases. Germline V gives CDR1 SGHAT, CDR2 FQDESV (reference sequence). V dropped 5 bases and J dropped 2; count of bases not matched to a gene: 9. The CDR3 covers 16 residues. For the CDR3, the DNA is TGTGCCAGCAGCGATACAGGGGAATGGACCAAAAACATTCAGTACTTC. Residues: CASSDTGEWTKNIQYF.

The gene calls are TRBV28 and TRBJ1-2, with a possible D match to TRBD1 (6 bases). The ends were cut back, 8 bases at V and 2 bases at J, with 18 bases in the middle. Germline CDR1 MDHEN, CDR2 SYDVKM. This CDR3 is 15 amino acids long. CDR3 region: CASGEQGSQNYGYTF. CDR3 bases: TGTGCCAGCGGTGAACAGGGCTCTCAAAACTATGGCTACACCTTC.

This clone is termed medium-sized. This chain connects TRBV30 to TRBJ1-2; D is undetermined. Germline V CDR1 and CDR2: GTSNPN, SVGIG (reference sequence). Trimming stripped 1 base from V and 7 bases from J, with 13 bases between. The CDR3 runs to 13 residues. CDR3 loop: CAWSAGIEFGYTF. For the CDR3, the DNA is TGTGCCTGGAGTGCTGGGATTGAATTTGGCTACACCTTC.

This clone was seen a few times. The chain combines TRBV28 with TRBJ2-1; 15 bases agree with TRBD2. The CDR3 contains 16 residues. Germline trimming cut 6 bases from V and 7 bases from J; bases unmatched to any gene: 7. Germline CDR1 reads MDHEN; CDR2 reads SYDVKM. The CDR3 protein is CASSFAGLAGGNEQFF. CDR3 coding DNA: TGTGCCAGCAGCTTCGCGGGACTAGCGGGGGGTAATGAGCAGTTCTTC.

As regards this clone: One junction end does not reproduce the germline sequence, and a read error may be involved. This rearrangement joins TRBV10-3 to TRBJ1-2; 12 nucleotides match TRBD1. The CDR3 has 16 amino acids. Germline V gene lookup returns CDR1 ENHRY and CDR2 SYGVKD. CDR3 nucleotide sequence: TGTGTCATCAGTACCTTACCGGGACAGGGGGCGGGCGGCTACACCTTC. Protein sequence: CVISTLPGQGAGGYTF.

The chain is built from TRBV9 and TRBJ1-2; D not resolved. The V gene lost 0 bases and the J gene lost 5 bases, with 14 bases spanning the gap. CDR3 length: 15 amino acids. CDR1 and CDR2 from the germline V gene are SGDLS and YYNGEE. CDR3 in amino acids: CASSVAVSPLYGYTF. In nucleotides, the CDR3 is TGTGCCAGCAGCGTAGCGGTCTCCCCCCTTTATGGCTACACCTTC.

This sequence joins TRBV5-6 and TRBJ2-1; no clear D gene. Germline V gives CDR1 SGHDT, CDR2 YYEEEE. V lost 1 base, J lost 8 bases, and 4 bases lay in between. The CDR3 is made up of 11 amino acids. In DNA form, the CDR3 reads TGTGCCAGCAGCTTGTTCGATGAGCAGTTCTTC. Its protein is CASSLFDEQFF.

The chain couples TRBV19 to TRBJ2-7, with 9 bases fitting TRBD1. In germline, CDR1 is LNHDA, CDR2 SQIVND (reference sequence). This CDR3 comprises 17 residues. With 3 bases clipped from V and 3 bases from J, the junction kept 12 bases outside the gene matches. CDR3 coding DNA: TGTGCCAGTAGTATCGCGCCCCCGGGACAGGGATACTACGAGCAGTACTTC. This encodes CASSIAPPGQGYYEQYF.

This clone has a handful of counts. The CDR3 coding sequence is TGTGCCAGCAGCTTTCCCGCCGGGGGCATCTACGAGCAGTACTTC. Translating gives CASSFPAGGIYEQYF. The chain recombines TRBV5-4 with TRBJ2-7; TRBD1 or TRBD2 may be the D gene (6 bases each). Germline V gene sequence: CDR1 SGHNT, CDR2 YYREEE (reference sequence). The CDR3 runs to 15 residues. The V gene lost 2 bases and the J gene lost 3 bases, with 15 bases spanning the gap.

The chain combines TRBV28 with TRBJ2-7; D gene ambiguous. Trimming cost V 4 bases and J 2 bases, with 12 bases left between them. Germline CDR1 reads MDHEN; CDR2 reads SYDVKM. This CDR3 has 14 amino acids. CDR3 region: CASSSPIAAYEQYF. CDR3 bases: TGTGCCAGCAGTTCCCCAATCGCTGCCTACGAGCAGTACTTC. Using reference TRBV28 and TRBJ2-7 for the parts outside the CDR3, the full variable domain is DVKVTQSSRYLVKRTGEKVFLECVQDMDHENMFWYRQDPGLGLRLIYFSYDVKMKEKGDIPEGYSVSREKKERFSLILESASTNQTSMYLCASSSPIAAYEQYFGPGTRLTVT.

V gene TRBV7-2 combines with J gene TRBJ2-3; 7 bases line up with TRBD2. Unmatched junction bases numbered 8, after V lost 5 bases and J lost 6 bases. This CDR3 has 14 residues. Germline CDR1 and CDR2: SGHTA and FQGNSA. The CDR3 reads CASSRYWGGDTQYF. CDR3 bases: TGTGCCAGCAGCCGTTACTGGGGGGGGGATACGCAGTATTTT.

The chain uses TRBV19 and TRBJ1-4, with D maybe TRBD1 (5 bases). From germline, CDR1 is LNHDA and CDR2 SQIVND (reference sequence). The CDR3 extends over 12 amino acids. The ends were cut back, 8 bases at V and 10 bases at J, with 14 bases in the middle. In DNA form, the CDR3 reads TGTGCCAGTCAAGGGGCCCCGCGAAAACTGTTTTTT. This codes for CASQGAPRKLFF.

V gene TRBV6-6 combines with J gene TRBJ2-7; 11 nucleotides align to TRBD1. The CDR3 length is 14 residues. Germline V lookup: CDR1 MNHNY, CDR2 SVGAGI (reference sequence). The J segment lost 3 bases and the V segment lost 5 bases, leaving 3 bases of the junction unmatched. The CDR3: CASSPGQGVYEQYF. The CDR3 DNA is TGTGCCAGCAGTCCGGGACAGGGGGTCTACGAGCAGTACTTC.

This chain links TRBV7-9 with TRBJ2-3, with 8 bases fitting TRBD2. V shed 5 bases, J shed 3 bases, and the junction held 7 bases outside the gene matches. The CDR3 loop spans 15 amino acids. The germline CDR1 and CDR2 sequences are SEHNR and FQNEAQ (reference sequence). Here the CDR3 DNA reads TGTGCCAGCAGCCCCCGGGAGGGGGGGACAGATACGCAGTATTTT. As protein: CASSPREGGTDTQYF.

This clone was counted a few times. The chain couples TRBV28 to TRBJ2-3, with D possibly matching TRBD1 (7 bases). The CDR3 is 17 amino acids. From germline, CDR1 is MDHEN and CDR2 SYDVKM. The V gene lost 3 bases and the J gene lost 1 base, with 17 bases spanning the gap. The CDR3 DNA is TGTGCCAGCAGTTTTCGGAGGGGGCTGCCGGGCACAGATACGCAGTATTTT. Its translation is CASSFRRGLPGTDTQYF.

The chain combines TRBV4-2 with TRBJ2-5, with TRBD2 matching 16 bases. The CDR3 has 18 amino acids. After removal of 4 bases from V and 5 bases from J, the junction contained 10 bases not matched to a gene. Germline CDR1 and CDR2: LGHNA and YNFKEQ. The CDR3 region is CASSPEGLAGGPGETQYF. Written as DNA, the CDR3 is TGTGCCAGCAGCCCAGAGGGACTAGCGGGAGGGCCGGGCGAGACCCAGTACTTC.

This chain joins TRBV10-3 and TRBJ2-1, with 8 bases that match TRBD2. With 9 bases clipped from V and 3 bases from J, the junction kept 7 bases outside the gene matches. Germline V gene sequence: CDR1 ENHRY, CDR2 SYGVKD. The CDR3 extends over 14 amino acids. The CDR3 sequence is CAIKLLADYNEQFF. The CDR3 DNA sequence: TGTGCCATTAAGCTACTAGCGGACTACAATGAGCAGTTCTTC.

The chain combines TRBV27 with TRBJ2-7; 12 bases fit TRBD1. Germline V gives CDR1 MNHEY, CDR2 SMNVEV (reference sequence). This CDR3 contains 16 residues. Losses at the gene ends were 7 bases for V and 5 bases for J; bases not matched to a gene: 12. The CDR3 bases are TGTGCCAGCACTCCATGGGGGACAGGGGGCTCTAACGAGCAGTACTTC. Its protein is CASTPWGTGGSNEQYF.